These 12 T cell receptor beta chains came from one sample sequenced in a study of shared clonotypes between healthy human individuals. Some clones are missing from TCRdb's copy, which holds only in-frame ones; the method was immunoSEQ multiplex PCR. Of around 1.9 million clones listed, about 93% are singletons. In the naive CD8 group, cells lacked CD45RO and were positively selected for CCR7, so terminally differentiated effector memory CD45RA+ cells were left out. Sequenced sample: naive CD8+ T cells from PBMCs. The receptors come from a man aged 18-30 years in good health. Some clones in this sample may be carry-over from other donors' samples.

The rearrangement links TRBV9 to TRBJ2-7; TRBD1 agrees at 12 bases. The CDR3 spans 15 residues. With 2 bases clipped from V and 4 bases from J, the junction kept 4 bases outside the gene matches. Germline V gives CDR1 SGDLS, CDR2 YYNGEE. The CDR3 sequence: CASSVRDRGLYEQYF. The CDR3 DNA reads TGTGCCAGCAGCGTCCGGGACAGGGGGCTATACGAGCAGTACTTC. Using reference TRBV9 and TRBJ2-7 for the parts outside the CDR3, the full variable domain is DSGVTQTPKHLITATGQRVTLRCSPRSGDLSVYWYQQSLDQGLQFLIQYYNGEERAKGNILERFSAQQFPDLHSELNLSSLELGDSALYFCASSVRDRGLYEQYFGPGTRLTVT.

The CDR3 is CASSVARNYEQYF. The CDR3 nucleotides read TGTGCCAGCTCAGTAGCGCGAAACTACGAGCAGTACTTC. The chain has TRBV7-9 and TRBJ2-7, with D possibly being TRBD2 (5 bases). Trimming removed 8 bases from V and 3 bases from J, with 14 bases in between. Germline assignment: CDR1 SEHNR and CDR2 FQNEAQ (reference sequence). The CDR3 extends over 13 amino acids. Full variable domain (outside the CDR3, taken from reference TRBV7-9 and TRBJ2-7): DTGVSQNPRHKITKRGQNVTFRCDPISEHNRLYWYRQTLGQGPEFLTYFQNEAQLEKSRLLSDRFSAERPKGSFSTLEIQRTEQGDSAMYLCASSVARNYEQYFGPGTRLTVT.

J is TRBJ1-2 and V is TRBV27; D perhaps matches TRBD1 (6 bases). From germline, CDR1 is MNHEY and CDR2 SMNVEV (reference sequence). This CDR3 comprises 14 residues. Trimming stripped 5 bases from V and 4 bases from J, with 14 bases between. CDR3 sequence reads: CASSPAGAAYGYTF. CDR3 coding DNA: TGTGCCAGCAGTCCCGCGGGGGCGGCCTATGGCTACACCTTC.

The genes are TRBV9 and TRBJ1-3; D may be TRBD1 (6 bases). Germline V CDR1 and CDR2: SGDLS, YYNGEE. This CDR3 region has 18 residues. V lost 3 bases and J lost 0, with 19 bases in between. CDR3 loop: CASSAPLKGGNSGNTIYF. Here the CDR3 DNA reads TGTGCCAGCAGCGCCCCGCTGAAGGGGGGGAACTCTGGAAACACCATATATTTT.

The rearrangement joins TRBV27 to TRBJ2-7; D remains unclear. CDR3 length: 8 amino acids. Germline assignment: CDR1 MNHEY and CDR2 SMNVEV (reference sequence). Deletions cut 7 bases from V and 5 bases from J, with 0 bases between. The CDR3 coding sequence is TGTGCCAGCAACGAGCAGTACTTC. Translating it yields CASNEQYF.

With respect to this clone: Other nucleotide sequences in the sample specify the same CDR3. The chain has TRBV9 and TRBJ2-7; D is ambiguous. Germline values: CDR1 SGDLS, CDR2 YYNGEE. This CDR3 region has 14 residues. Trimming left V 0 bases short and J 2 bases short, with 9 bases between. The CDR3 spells CASSVGGNTYEQYF. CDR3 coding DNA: TGTGCCAGCAGCGTAGGTGGGAATACCTACGAGCAGTACTTC.

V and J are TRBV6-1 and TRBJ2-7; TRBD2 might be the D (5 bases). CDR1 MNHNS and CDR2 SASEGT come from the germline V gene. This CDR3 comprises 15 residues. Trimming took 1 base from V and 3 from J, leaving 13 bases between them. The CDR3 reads CASSEEEAIHYEQYF. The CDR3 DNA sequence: TGTGCCAGCAGTGAAGAGGAGGCTATCCACTACGAGCAGTACTTC.

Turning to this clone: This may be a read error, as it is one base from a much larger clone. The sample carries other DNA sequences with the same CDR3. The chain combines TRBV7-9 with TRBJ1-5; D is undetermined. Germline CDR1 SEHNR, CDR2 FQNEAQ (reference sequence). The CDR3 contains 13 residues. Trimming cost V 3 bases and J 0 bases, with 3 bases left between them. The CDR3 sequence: CASSFGSNQPQHF. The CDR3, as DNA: TGTGCCAGCAGCTTTGGTAGCAATCAGCCCCAGCATTTT.

This chain's CDR3 is CASRTPRRQGWEKLFF. The CDR3 nucleotides are TGTGCCAGCAGGACGCCGCGCAGACAGGGTTGGGAAAAACTGTTTTTT. The J gene is TRBJ1-4, the V gene TRBV28; TRBD1 matches 7 bases. Trimming took 6 bases from V and 8 from J; bases not matched to a gene: 15. Germline V CDR1 and CDR2: MDHEN, SYDVKM. This CDR3 is built from 16 residues.

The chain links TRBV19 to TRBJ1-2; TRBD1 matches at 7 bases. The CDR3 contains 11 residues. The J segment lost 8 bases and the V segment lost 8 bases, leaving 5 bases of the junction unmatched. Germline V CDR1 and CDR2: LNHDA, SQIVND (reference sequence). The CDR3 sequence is CASRDSGGYTF. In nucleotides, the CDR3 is TGTGCCAGTCGGGACAGCGGGGGCTACACCTTC.

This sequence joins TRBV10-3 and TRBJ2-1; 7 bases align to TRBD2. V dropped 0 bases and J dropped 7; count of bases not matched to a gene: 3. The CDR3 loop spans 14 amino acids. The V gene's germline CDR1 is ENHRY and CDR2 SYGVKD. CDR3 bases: TGTGCCATCAGTGAGTCCCCTAGCGGAAATGAGCAGTTCTTC. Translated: CAISESPSGNEQFF.

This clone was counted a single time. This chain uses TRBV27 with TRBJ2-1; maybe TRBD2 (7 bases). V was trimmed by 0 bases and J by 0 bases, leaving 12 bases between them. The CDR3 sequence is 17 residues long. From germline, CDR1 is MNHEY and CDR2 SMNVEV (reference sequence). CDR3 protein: CASSLSGGLSSYNEQFF. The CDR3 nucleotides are TGTGCCAGCAGTTTATCAGGGGGACTAAGCTCCTACAATGAGCAGTTCTTC.